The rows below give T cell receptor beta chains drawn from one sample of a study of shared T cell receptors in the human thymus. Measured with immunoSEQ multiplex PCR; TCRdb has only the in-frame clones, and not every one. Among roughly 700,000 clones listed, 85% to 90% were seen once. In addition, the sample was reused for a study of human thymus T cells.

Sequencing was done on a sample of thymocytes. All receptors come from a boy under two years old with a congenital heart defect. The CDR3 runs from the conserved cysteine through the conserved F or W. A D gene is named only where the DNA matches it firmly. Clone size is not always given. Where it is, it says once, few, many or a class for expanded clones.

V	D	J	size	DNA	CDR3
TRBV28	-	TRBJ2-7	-	TGTGCCAGCAGTTACGGGACTCCCCACGAGCAGTACTTC	CASSYGTPHEQYF
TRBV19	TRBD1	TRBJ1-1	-	TGTGCCAGTAGCCCCGGGACAGGGGGAAGAAACACTGAAGCTTTCTTT	CASSPGTGGRNTEAFF
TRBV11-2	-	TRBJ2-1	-	TGTGCCAGCAGCGGCTCTAGCGCCGCCGGGGAGCAGTTCTTC	CASSGSSAAGEQFF
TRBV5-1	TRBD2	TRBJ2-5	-	TGCGCCAGCAGCCCGGGACTAGCGGGAGGGGAAGAGACCCAGTACTTC	CASSPGLAGGEETQYF
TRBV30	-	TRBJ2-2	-	TGTGCCTGGATTTTGGAGACCGGGGAGCTGTTTTTT	CAWILETGELFF
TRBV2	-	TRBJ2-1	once	TGTGCCAGCAGTCGCAGTACCCACTCCTACAATGAGCAGTTCTTC	CASSRSTHSYNEQFF
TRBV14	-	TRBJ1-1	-	TGTGCCAGCAGCGCCTCGAAAGCGCCGTGGAACACTGAAGCTTTCTTT	CASSASKAPWNTEAFF
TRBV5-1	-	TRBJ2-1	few	TGCGCCAGCCACGGGTCATACAATGAGCAGTTCTTC	CASHGSYNEQFF
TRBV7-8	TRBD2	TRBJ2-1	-	TGTGCCAGCAGCCCCCCCGTCACGTGGGCTAGCGGGACAGACAATGAGCAGTTCTTC	CASSPPVTWASGTDNEQFF
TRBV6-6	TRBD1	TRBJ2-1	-	TGTGCCAGCAGTTTCACCTGGGACAGGGGTCGGGATGAGCAGTTCTTC	CASSFTWDRGRDEQFF
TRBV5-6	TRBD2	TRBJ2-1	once	TGTGCCAGCAGCTTGCGGCTAGCGGGAGGGCCTCCTTATGATGAGCAGTTCTTC	CASSLRLAGGPPYDEQFF
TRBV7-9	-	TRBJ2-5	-	TGTGCCAGCAGCTTAGCCCCGGGAATTAAAGAGACCCAGTACTTC	CASSLAPGIKETQYF
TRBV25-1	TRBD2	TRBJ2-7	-	TGTGCCAGCACTAGCGGGAGTAGTTACGAGCAGTACTTC	CASTSGSSYEQYF
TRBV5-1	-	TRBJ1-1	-	TGCGCCAGCGCCCTGGGACTCCGGAATGAAGCTTTCTTT	CASALGLRNEAFF